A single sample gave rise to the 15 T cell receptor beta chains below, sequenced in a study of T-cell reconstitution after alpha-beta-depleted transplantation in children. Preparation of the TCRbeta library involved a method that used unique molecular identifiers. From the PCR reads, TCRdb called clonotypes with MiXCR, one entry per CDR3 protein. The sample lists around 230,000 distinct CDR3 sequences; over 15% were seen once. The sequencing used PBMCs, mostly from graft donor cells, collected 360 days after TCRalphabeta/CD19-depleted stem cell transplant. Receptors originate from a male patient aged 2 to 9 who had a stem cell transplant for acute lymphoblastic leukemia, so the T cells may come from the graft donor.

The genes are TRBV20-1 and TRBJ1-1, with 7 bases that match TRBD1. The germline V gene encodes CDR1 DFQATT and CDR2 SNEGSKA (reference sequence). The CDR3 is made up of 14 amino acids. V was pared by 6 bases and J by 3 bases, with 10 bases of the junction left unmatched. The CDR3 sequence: CSARTGLHDTEAFF. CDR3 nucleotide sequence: TGCAGTGCCAGGACAGGCCTTCATGACACTGAAGCTTTCTTT.

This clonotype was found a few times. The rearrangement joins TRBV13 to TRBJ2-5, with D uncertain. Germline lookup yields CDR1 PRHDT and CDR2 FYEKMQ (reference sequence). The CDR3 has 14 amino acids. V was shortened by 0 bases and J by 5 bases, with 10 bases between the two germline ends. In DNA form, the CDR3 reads TGTGCCAGCAGCTTAGGCCAATATCGGGAGACCCAGTACTTC. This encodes CASSLGQYRETQYF.

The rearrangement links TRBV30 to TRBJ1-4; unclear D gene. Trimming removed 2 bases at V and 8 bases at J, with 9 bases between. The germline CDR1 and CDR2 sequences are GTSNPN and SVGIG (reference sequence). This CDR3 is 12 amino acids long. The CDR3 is CAWSLAGEKLFF. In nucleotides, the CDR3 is TGTGCCTGGAGTCTGGCGGGGGAAAAACTGTTTTTT. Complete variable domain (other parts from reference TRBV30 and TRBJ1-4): SQTIHQWPATLVQPVGSPLSLECTVEGTSNPNLYWYRQAAGRGLQLLFYSVGIGQISSEVPQNLSASRPQDRQFILSSKKLLLSDSGFYLCAWSLAGEKLFFGSGTQLSVL.

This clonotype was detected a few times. In nucleotides, the CDR3 is TGTGCCAGCTCACCTCCCATGGCCCGGAGCTCCTACAATGAGCAGTTCTTC. Protein product: CASSPPMARSSYNEQFF. This sequence joins TRBV18 and TRBJ2-1; D not resolved. The ends were cut back, 3 bases at V and 0 bases at J, with 15 bases in the middle. Looked up from germline, CDR1 is KGHSH and CDR2 is LQKENI. The CDR3 has 17 residues.

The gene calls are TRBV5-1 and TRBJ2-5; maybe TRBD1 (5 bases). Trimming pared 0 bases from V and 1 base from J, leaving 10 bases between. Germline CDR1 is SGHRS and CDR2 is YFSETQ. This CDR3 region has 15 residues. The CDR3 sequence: CASSLVFTGQETQYF. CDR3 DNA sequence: TGCGCCAGCAGCTTGGTTTTCACAGGCCAAGAGACCCAGTACTTC.

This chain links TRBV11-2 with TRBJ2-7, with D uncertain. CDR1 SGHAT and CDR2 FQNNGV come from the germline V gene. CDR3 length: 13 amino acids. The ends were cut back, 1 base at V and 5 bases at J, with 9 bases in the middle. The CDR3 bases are TGTGCCAGCAGCTTAGTCCCCAAGGACGAGCAGTACTTC. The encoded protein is CASSLVPKDEQYF. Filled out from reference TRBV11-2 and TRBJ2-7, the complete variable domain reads EAGVAQSPRYKIIEKRQSVAFWCNPISGHATLYWYQQILGQGPKLLIQFQNNGVVDDSQLPKDRFSAERLKGVDSTLKIQPAKLEDSAVYLCASSLVPKDEQYFGPGTRLTVT.

The CDR3 coding sequence is TGTGCCACTAAGCGACGAGGAGTCGGCACAGATACGCAGTATTTT. As protein: CATKRRGVGTDTQYF. J is TRBJ2-3 and V is TRBV7-2; D call uncertain. Germline loops: CDR1 SGHTA, CDR2 FQGNSA. The CDR3 loop spans 15 amino acids. V was clipped by 10 bases and J by 1 base, with 18 bases between them.

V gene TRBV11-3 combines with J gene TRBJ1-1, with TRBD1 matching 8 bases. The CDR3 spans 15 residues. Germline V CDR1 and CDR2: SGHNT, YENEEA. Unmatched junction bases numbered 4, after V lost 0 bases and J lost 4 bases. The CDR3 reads CASSLDPGGVTEAFF. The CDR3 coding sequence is TGTGCCAGCAGCTTAGATCCAGGGGGCGTCACTGAAGCTTTCTTT.

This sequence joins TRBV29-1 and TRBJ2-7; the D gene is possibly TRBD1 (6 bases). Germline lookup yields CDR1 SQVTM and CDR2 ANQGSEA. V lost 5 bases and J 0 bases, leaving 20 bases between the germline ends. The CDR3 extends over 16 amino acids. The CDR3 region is CSVQGGVATSSYEQYF. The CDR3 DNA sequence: TGCAGCGTTCAAGGGGGTGTAGCGACAAGCTCCTACGAGCAGTACTTC.

CDR3 nucleotides: TGTGCCAGCAGTTTAGGGACAGGGGCATATGGCTACACCTTC. This encodes CASSLGTGAYGYTF. V gene TRBV12-3 or TRBV12-4 combines with J gene TRBJ1-2; 9 nucleotides agree with TRBD1. The CDR3 runs 14 residues. V lost 1 base to trimming and J lost 5 bases; unmatched junction nucleotides: 2.

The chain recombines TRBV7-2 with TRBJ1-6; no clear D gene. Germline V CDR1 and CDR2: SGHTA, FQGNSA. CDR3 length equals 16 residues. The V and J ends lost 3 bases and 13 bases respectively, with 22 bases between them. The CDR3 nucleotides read TGTGCCAGCAGCTTTTCTTTTTTATTGGCTGAAAGGCCCCTCCACTTT. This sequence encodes CASSFSFLLAERPLHF.

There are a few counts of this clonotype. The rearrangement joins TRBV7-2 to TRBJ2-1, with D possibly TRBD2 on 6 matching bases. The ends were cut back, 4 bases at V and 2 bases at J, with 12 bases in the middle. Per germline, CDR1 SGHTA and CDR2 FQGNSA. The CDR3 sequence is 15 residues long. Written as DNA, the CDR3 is TGTGCCAGCAGCTCTCTGGAGCGGGCCTACAATGAGCAGTTCTTC. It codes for CASSSLERAYNEQFF.

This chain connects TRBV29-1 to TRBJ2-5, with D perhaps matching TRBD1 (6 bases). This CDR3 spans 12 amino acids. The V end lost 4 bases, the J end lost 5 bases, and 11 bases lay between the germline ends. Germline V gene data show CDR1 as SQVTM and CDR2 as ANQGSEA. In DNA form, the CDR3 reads TGCAGCGTTGTCTCTCAGGGGGAGACCCAGTACTTC. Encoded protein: CSVVSQGETQYF. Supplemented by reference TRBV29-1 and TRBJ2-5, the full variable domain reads SAVISQKPSRDICQRGTSLTIQCQVDSQVTMMFWYRQQPGQSLTLIATANQGSEATYESGFVIDKFPISRPNLTFSTLTVSNMSPEDSSIYLCSVVSQGETQYFGPGTRLLVL.

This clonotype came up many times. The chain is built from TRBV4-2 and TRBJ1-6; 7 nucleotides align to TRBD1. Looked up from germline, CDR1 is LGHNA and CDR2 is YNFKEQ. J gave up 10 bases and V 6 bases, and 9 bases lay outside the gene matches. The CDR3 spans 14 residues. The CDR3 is CASRERTGRSPLHF. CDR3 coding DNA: TGTGCCAGCAGGGAACGGACAGGTCGGTCACCCCTCCACTTT.

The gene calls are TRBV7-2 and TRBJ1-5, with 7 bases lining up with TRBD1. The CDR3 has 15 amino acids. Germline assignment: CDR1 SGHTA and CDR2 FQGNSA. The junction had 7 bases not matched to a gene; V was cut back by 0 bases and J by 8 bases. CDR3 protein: CASSLAPDRVKPQHF. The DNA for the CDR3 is TGTGCCAGCAGCTTAGCCCCTGACAGGGTTAAGCCCCAGCATTTT.